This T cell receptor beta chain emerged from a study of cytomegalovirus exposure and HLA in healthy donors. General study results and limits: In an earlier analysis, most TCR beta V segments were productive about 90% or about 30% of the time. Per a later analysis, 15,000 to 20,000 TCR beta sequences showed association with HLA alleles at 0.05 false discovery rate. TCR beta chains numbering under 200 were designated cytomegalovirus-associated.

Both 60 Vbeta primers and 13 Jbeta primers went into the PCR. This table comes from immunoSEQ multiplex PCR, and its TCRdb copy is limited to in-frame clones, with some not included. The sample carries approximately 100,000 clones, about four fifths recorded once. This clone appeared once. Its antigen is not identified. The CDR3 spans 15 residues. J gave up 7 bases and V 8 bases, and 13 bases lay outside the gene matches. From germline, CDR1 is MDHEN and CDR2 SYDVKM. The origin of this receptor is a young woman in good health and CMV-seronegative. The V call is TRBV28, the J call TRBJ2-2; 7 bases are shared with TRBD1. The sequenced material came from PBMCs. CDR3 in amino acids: CASGLVKGAGGELFF. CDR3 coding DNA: TGTGCCAGCGGCCTGGTGAAGGGGGCGGGCGGGGAGCTGTTTTTT. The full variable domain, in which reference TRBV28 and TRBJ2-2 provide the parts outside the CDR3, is DVKVTQSSRYLVKRTGEKVFLECVQDMDHENMFWYRQDPGLGLRLIYFSYDVKMKEKGDIPEGYSVSREKKERFSLILESASTNQTSMYLCASGLVKGAGGELFFGEGSRLTVL.